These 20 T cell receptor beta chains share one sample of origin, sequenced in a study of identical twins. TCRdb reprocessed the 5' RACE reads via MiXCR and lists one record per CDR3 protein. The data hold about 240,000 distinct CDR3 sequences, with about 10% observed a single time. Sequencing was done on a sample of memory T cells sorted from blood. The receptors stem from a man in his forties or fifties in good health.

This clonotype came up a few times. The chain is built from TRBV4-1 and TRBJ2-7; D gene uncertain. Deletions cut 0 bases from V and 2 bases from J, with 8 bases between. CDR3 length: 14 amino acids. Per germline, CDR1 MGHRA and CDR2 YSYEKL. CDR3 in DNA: TGCGCCAGCAGCCAAGATCAGGATACCTACGAGCAGTACTTC. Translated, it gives CASSQDQDTYEQYF.

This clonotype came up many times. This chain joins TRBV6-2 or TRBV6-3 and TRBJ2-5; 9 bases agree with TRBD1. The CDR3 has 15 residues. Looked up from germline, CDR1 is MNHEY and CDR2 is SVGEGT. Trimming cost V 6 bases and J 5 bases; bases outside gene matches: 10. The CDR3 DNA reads TGTGCCAGCAGCCCTATACAGGGGGCTCGGGAGACCCAGTACTTC. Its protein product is CASSPIQGARETQYF.

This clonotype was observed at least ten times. The CDR3 bases are TGCGCCAGCAGCTTTCGCGACGGAGAAACCTACGAGCAGTACTTC. Protein sequence: CASSFRDGETYEQYF. The rearrangement joins TRBV5-1 to TRBJ2-7; D remains unclear. This CDR3 region has 15 residues. Germline V lookup: CDR1 SGHRS, CDR2 YFSETQ. V shed 2 bases and J shed 2 bases, with 14 bases lying between them.

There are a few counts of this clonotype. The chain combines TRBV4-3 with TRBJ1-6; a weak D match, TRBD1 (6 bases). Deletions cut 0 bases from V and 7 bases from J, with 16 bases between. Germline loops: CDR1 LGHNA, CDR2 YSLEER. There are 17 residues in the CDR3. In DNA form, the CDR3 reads TGCGCCAGCAGCCAAGATAGTAGAGGAAGGGGGAATTCACCCCTCCACTTT. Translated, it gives CASSQDSRGRGNSPLHF.

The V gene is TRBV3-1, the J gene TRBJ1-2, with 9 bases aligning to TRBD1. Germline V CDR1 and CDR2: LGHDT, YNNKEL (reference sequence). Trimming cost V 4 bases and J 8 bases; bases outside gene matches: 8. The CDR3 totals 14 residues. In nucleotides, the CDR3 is TGTGCCAGCAGCCTACCGGGACAGGGTATCGGCTACACCTTC. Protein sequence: CASSLPGQGIGYTF.

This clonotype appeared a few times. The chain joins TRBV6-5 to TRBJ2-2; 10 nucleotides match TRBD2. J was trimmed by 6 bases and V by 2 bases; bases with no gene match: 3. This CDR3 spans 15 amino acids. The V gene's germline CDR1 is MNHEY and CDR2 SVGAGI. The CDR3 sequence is CASSYGLAGAGELFF. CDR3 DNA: TGTGCCAGCAGTTACGGGCTAGCGGGAGCCGGGGAGCTGTTTTTT.

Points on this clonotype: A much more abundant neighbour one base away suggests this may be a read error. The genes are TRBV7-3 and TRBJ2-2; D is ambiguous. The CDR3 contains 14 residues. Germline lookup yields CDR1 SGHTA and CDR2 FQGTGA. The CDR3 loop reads CGSSLSRNTGELFF. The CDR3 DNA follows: TGTGGCAGCAGCTTAAGTCGGAACACCGGGGAGCTGTTTTTT.

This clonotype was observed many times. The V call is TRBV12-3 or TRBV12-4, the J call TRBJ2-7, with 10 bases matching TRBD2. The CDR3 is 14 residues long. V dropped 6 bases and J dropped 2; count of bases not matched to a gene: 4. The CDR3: CASRDLAGAYEQYF. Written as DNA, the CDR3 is TGTGCCAGCAGAGATCTAGCGGGGGCCTACGAGCAGTACTTC.

CDR3 nucleotides: TGTGCCAGCAGGAACAGCGAGACCCGGGAAATCTATGGCTACACCTTC. Translation gives CASRNSETREIYGYTF. The chain employs TRBV6-2 or TRBV6-3 and TRBJ1-2; D is unresolved. Per the germline V gene, CDR1 is MNHEY and CDR2 is SVGEGT. V was clipped by 6 bases and J by 4 bases, with 21 bases between them. The length of the CDR3 is 16 residues.

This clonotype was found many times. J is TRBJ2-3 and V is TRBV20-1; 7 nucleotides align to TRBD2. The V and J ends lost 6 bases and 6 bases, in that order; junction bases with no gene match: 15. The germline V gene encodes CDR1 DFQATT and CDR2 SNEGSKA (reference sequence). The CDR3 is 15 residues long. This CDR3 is CSAPGRTSGGDTQYF. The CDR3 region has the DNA TGCAGTGCCCCCGGACGGACTAGTGGGGGGGATACGCAGTATTTT.

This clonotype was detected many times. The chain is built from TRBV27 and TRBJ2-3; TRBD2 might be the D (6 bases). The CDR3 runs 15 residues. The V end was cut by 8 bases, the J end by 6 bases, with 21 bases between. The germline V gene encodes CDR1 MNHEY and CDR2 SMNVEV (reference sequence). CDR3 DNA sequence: TGTGCCAGCCGTACTCGGAATCCAGGGAGGGATACGCAGTATTTT. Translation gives CASRTRNPGRDTQYF.

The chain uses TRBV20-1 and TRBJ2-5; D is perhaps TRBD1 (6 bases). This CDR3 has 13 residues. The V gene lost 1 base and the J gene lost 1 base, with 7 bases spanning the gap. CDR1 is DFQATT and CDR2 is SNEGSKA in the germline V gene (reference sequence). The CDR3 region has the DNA TGCAGTGCTAGAGGACAGGTCCAAGAGACCCAGTACTTC. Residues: CSARGQVQETQYF.

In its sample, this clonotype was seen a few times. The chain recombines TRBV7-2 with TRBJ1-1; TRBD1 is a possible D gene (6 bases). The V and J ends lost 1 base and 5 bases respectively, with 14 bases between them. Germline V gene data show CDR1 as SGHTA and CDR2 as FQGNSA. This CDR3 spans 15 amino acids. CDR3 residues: CASSLDGGALTEAFF. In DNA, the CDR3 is TGTGCCAGCAGCTTAGATGGGGGGGCGTTGACTGAAGCTTTCTTT.

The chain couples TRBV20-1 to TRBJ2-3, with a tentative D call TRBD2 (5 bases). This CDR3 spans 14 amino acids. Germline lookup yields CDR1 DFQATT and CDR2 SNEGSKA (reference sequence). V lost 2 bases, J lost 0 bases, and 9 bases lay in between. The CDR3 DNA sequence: TGCAGTGCTAGAAGTCGACTAAGCACAGATACGCAGTATTTT. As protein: CSARSRLSTDTQYF.

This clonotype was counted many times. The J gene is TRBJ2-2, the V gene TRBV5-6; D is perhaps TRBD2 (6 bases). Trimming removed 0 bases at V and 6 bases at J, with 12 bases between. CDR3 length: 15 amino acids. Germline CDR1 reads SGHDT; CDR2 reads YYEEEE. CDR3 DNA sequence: TGTGCCAGCAGCTTGGGCGGGACCATGTCCGGGGAGCTGTTTTTT. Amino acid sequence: CASSLGGTMSGELFF.

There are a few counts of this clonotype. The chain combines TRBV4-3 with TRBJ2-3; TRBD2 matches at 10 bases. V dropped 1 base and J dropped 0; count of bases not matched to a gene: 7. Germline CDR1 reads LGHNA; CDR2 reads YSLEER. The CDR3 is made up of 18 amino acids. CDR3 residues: CASSQGLAGAFSTDTQYF. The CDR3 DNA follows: TGCGCCAGCAGCCAAGGTCTAGCGGGGGCCTTTAGCACAGATACGCAGTATTTT.

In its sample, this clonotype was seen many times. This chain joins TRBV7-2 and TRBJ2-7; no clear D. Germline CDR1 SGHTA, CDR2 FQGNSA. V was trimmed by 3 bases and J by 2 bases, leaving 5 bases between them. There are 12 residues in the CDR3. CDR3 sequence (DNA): TGTGCCAGCAGCTTTAATGCCTACGAGCAGTACTTC. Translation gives CASSFNAYEQYF.

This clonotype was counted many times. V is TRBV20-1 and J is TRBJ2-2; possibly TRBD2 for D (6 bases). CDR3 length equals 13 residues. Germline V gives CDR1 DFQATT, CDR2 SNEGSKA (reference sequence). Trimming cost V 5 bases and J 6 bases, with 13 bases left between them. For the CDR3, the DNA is TGCAGTGCTGGGGGGATGGCCTCCGGGGAGCTGTTTTTT. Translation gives CSAGGMASGELFF.

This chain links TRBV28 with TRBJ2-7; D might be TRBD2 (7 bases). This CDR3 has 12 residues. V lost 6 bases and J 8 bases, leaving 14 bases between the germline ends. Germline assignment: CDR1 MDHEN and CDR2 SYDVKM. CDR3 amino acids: CASRRGRYKQYF. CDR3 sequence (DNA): TGTGCCAGCAGGCGGGGGCGGTACAAGCAGTACTTC.

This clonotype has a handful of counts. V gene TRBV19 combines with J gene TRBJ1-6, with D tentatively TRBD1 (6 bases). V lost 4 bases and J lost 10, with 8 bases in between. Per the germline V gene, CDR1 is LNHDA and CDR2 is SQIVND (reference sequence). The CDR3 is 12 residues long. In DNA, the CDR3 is TGTGCCAGTAGTAACAGGGACTCACCCCTCCACTTT. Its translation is CASSNRDSPLHF.